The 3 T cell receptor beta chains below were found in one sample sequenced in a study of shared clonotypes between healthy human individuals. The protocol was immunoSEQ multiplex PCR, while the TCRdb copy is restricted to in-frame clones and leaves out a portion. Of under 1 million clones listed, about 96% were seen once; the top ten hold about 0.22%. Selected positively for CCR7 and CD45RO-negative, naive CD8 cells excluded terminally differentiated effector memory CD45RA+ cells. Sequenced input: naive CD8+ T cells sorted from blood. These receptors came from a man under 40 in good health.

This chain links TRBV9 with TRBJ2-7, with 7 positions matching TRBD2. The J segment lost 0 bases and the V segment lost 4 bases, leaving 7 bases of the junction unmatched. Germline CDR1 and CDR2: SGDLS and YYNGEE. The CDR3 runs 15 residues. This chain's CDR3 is CASSQTGLPSYEQYF. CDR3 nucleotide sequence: TGTGCCAGCAGCCAAACGGGACTACCCTCCTACGAGCAGTACTTC.

CDR3 sequence reads: CASSGRVDYEQYF. The CDR3 bases are TGTGCCAGCAGCGGGAGGGTGGACTACGAGCAGTACTTC. The chain couples TRBV5-5 to TRBJ2-7; 7 positions match TRBD2. Germline V lookup: CDR1 SGHKS, CDR2 YYEKEE (reference sequence). CDR3 size: 13 residues. After removal of 4 bases from V and 3 bases from J, the junction contained 4 bases not matched to a gene.

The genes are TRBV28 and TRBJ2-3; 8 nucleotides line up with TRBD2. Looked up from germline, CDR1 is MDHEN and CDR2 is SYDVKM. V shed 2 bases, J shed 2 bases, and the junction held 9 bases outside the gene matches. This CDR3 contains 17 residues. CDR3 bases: TGTGCCAGCAGTTTAAACAAGCGGGAGTCCCTCACAGATACGCAGTATTTT. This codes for CASSLNKRESLTDTQYF.